This T cell receptor (beta chain) is drawn from a study of blood T cell repertoires in COVID-19. Overall study: Whether acute or convalescent, the COVID-19 samples came from the United States, Italy and Spain. The cDNA or gDNA used as material had been derived from T cells, B-cell-depleted T cells, or PBMCs.

CDR3 length: 16 residues. The germline CDR1 and CDR2 sequences are LGHDT and YNNKEL (reference sequence). The V and J ends lost 0 bases and 3 bases, in that order; junction bases with no gene match: 7. How the authors handled the data: The assay estimated nucleated cells by amplifying reference gene primers. Produced via immunoSEQ multiplex PCR; TCRdb's table is partial and in-frame only. That table is the source of V, J and clone size, and D and trimming were worked out from the DNA. The repertoire consists of some 150,000 clones, with roughly 85% occurring once and the leading ten covering about 3.5%.

This sequence joins TRBV3-1 (or the pseudogene TRBV3-2) and TRBJ2-5; 7 nucleotides agree with TRBD1. Sequencing was done on a sample of peripheral blood. The TCR was taken from a man aged 65 to 79 with acute or convalescent COVID-19. CDR3 DNA: TGTGCCAGCAGCCAAGATTGTACCGGGACAGAAGAGACCCAGTACTTC. Residues: CASSQDCTGTEETQYF.